This entry describes one T cell receptor beta chain. The antigen is not known. The record originates from a study of T-cell reconstitution after alpha-beta-depleted transplantation in children. The library targeted TCRbeta and was prepared with unique molecular identifiers. TCRdb used MiXCR to reprocess the PCR reads, holding one entry per CDR3 protein. This table holds a few hundred thousand distinct CDR3 sequences, over 25% found once. Study-wide findings and caveats: At day 60, the high TCRbeta diversity found in some patients originated from recipient T cells and thymic progenitors that had survived. Counts and diversity of T cells one year after transplant came mostly from newly produced T cells.

The clonotype originates from a boy under two years old with Wiskott-Aldrich syndrome, due to receive a stem cell transplant. The source material was PBMCs, sampled before TCRalphabeta/CD19-depleted stem cell transplant.

The CDR3 region is CASSLVIAVDQETQYF. CDR3 in DNA: TGTGCCAGCAGTTTAGTAATAGCGGTGGATCAAGAGACCCAGTACTTC. The V gene is TRBV12-3 or TRBV12-4, the J gene TRBJ2-5, with D tentatively TRBD2 (6 bases). V shed 1 base and J shed 2 bases, with 14 bases lying between them. The CDR3 loop spans 16 amino acids.